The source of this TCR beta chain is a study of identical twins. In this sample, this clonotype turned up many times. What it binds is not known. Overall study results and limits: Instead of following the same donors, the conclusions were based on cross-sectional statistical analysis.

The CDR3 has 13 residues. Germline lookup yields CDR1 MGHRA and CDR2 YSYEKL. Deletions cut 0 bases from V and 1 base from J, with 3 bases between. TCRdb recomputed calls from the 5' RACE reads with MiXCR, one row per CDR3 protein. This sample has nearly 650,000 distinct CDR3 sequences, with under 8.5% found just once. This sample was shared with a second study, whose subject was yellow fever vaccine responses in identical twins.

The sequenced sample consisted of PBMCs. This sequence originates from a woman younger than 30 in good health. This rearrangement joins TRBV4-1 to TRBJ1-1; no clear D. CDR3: CASSQDPNTEAFF. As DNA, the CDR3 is TGCGCCAGCAGCCAAGACCCGAACACTGAAGCTTTCTTT.